This T cell receptor (beta chain) was recorded in a study of early T cells in non-severe SARS-CoV-2 infection (dated by TCRdb to the early 2020s). Some background on the complete study: Bulk RNA from unsorted whole blood was used for TCR sequencing, so alpha and beta chains could not be paired. Overall study results and their limits: Matching against VDJdb was skewed toward anti-spike CD8 responses, likely underestimated virus-specific expansions, and missed private and CD4 specificities.

Receptors were amplified or captured by 5' RACE. TCRdb names NextSeq 500 as the instrument used. Unique molecular identifiers were attached to individual cDNA molecules in the TCR library protocol so that sequencing error and PCR bias could be corrected. TCR alpha and beta chains were both sequenced, and the abundances of alpha and beta sequences in each sample were closely correlated with each other. From the authors' description of their analysis: Decombinator V4 was used to annotate the V gene, J gene and CDR3 of the TCR sequences. Expanded TCRs were defined as changing significantly between any two time points under a Poisson model with p below 0.0001. TCR abundances were normalised to the total number of TCRs sequenced per sample and expressed as counts per million. MAIT TCRs were defined by TRAV1-2 paired with TRAJ12, TRAJ20 or TRAJ33, and iNKT TCRs by TRAV10 paired with TRAJ18. VDJdb, accessed on 1 November 2021, was searched for TCRs annotated for CMV, EBV and SARS-CoV-2, and TCRs annotated for more than one antigen were excluded. The public reads were reanalyzed by TCRdb: fastp trimming at Q25, MiXCR alignment, in-frame beta chains only. For every CDR3 protein sequence, its rows merge into one entry that carries the most common genes and DNA. What appears here as the V and J calls and clone size reflects TCRdb's work, not the paper's. The sample table contains roughly 41,000 distinct CDR3 sequences; only one count was recorded for 5.8% of them. Clones ranked in the top ten supply more than 25% of the sample.

This clonotype was detected many times. No antigen is known for it. No much larger clone is present one base from it, and per-base qualities are unavailable. Taken from cysteine to phenylalanine, the CDR3 has 15 residues. Only CDR3 DNA remains: 45 bases, in frame from the first base. V sheds 1 base and J sheds 2 bases, leaving 10 bases between their ends. CDR1 is given as LGHNA and CDR2 as YSLEER, both from the germline V gene. This was a case-control study nested in a cohort of healthcare workers in London, UK, who had nasopharyngeal swab PCR tests and blood samples taken every week. Healthcare workers were recruited during the week of the UK lockdown, between 23 and 31 March 2020, and followed weekly for up to roughly 15 weeks.

Sequenced sample: whole blood. The TCR sequence derives from an adult who was a healthcare worker with PCR-confirmed SARS-CoV-2 infection or an uninfected control (not recorded which). The chain couples TRBV4-3 to TRBJ2-3; a confident D gene designation cannot be given. DNA sequence: TGCGCCAGCAGCCAAGGGCGGTACTTCACAGATACGCAGTATTTT. Its translation reads: CASSQGRYFTDTQYF.